This TCR beta chain was captured by sequencing in a study of cytotoxic CD8 clonotypes in ibrutinib-treated CLL. Overall study results and limits: Few clonotypes were public, and these shrank or held steady under treatment. Elevated clonality accompanied ibrutinib response, with a return toward baseline values at progression.

The CDR3 has 12 amino acids. Germline V gene data show CDR1 as MNHEY and CDR2 as SVGAGI. Trimming shortened V by 6 bases and J by 0 bases, and 6 bases separated the two germline ends. This clone was observed a handful of times. Its antigen remains unidentified. TCRdb's table, derived via immunoSEQ multiplex PCR, lists solely in-frame clones and lacks some. The sample carries roughly 330,000 clones, about 64% recorded once. This specimen was PBMCs, taken after 36 months of ibrutinib treatment. This chain links TRBV6-5 with TRBJ2-7, with a tentative D call TRBD1 (5 bases). The sequence was collected from a human donor with chronic lymphocytic leukemia. CDR3 bases: TGTGCCAGCAGCGACAGCTCCTACGAGCAGTACTTC. It specifies CASSDSSYEQYF.